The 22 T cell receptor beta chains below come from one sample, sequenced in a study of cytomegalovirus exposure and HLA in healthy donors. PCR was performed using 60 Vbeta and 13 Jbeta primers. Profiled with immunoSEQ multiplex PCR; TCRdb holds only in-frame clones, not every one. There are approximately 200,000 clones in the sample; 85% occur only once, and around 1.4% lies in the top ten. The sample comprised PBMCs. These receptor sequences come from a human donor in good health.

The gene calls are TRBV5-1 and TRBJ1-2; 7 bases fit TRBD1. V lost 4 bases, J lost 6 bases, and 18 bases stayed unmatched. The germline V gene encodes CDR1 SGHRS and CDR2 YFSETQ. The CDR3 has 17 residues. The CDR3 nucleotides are TGCGCCAGCAGCCTCCGCGGAGGGGGCATCGAGGGGAATGGCTACACCTTC. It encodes CASSLRGGGIEGNGYTF.

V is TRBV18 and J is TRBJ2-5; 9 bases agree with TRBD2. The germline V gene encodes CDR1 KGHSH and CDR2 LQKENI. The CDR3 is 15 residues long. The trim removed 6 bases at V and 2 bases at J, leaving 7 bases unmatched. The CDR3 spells CASSMREGLQETQYF. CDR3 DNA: TGTGCCAGCTCCATGCGGGAGGGATTACAAGAGACCCAGTACTTC.

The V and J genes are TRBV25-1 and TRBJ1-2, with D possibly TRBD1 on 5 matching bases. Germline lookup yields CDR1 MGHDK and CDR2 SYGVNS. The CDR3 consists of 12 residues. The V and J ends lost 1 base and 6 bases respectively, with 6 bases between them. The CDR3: CASSESGDGYTF. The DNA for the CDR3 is TGTGCCAGCAGTGAATCGGGGGATGGCTACACCTTC.

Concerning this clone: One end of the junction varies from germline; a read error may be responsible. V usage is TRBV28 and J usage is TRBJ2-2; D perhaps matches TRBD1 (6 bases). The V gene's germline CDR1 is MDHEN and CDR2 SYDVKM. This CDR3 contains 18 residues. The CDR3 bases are TGTGCCAGCAGCTCTCCCCCACCTGGACAGATGAACACCAGGGAGCTGTTTTTT. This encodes CASSSPPPGQMNTRELFF.

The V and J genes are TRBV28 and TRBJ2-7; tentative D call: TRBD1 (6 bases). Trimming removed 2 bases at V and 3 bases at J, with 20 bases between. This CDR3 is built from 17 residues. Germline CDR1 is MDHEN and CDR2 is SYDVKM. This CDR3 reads CASSLPLRTEAHYEQYF. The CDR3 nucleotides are TGTGCCAGCAGTTTACCCCTCAGGACAGAAGCACACTACGAGCAGTACTTC.

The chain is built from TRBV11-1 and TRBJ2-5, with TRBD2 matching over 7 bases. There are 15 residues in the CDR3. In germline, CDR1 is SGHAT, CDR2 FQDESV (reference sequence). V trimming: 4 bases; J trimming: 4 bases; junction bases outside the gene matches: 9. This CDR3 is CASSSGLPGGETQYF. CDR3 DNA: TGTGCCAGCAGCTCCGGACTCCCGGGGGGAGAGACCCAGTACTTC. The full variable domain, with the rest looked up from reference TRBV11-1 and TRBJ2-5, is EAEVAQSPRYKITEKSQAVAFWCDPISGHATLYWYRQILGQGPELLVQFQDESVVDDSQLPKDRFSAERLKGVDSTLKIQPAELGDSAMYLCASSSGLPGGETQYFGPGTRLLVL.

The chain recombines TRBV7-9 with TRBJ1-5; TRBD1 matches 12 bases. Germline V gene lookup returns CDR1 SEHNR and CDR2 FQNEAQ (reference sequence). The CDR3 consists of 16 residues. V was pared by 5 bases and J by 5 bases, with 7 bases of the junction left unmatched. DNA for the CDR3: TGTGCCAGCAGCCCGGGACAGGGGGCAAGGGATCAGCCCCAGCATTTT. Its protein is CASSPGQGARDQPQHF.

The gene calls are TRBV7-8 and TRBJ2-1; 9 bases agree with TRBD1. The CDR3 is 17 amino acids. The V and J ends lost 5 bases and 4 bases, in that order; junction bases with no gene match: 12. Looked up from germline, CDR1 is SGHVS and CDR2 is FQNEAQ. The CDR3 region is CASSPRVGTGPYNEQFF. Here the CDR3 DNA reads TGTGCCAGCAGCCCCCGAGTCGGGACAGGGCCATACAATGAGCAGTTCTTC.

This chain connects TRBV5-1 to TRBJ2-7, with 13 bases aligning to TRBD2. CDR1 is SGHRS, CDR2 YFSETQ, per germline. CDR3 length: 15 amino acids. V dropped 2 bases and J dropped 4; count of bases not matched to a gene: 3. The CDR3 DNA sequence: TGCGCCAGCAGCTTCACTAGCGGGAGGGTTTACGAGCAGTACTTC. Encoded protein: CASSFTSGRVYEQYF.

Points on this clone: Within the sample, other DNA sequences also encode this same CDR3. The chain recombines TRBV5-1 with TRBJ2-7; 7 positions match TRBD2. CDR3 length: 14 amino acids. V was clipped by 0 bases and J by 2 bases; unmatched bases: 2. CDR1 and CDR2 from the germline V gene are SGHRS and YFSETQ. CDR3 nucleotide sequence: TGCGCCAGCAGCTTGGGGGGGACTACCTACGAGCAGTACTTC. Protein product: CASSLGGTTYEQYF.

The CDR3 is CASSLTSGSPYNEQFF. Here the CDR3 DNA reads TGTGCCAGCAGTTTGACTAGCGGGAGTCCCTACAATGAGCAGTTCTTC. J is TRBJ2-1 and V is TRBV27, with 12 bases identical to TRBD2. The germline CDR1 and CDR2 sequences are MNHEY and SMNVEV (reference sequence). J was trimmed by 2 bases and V by 3 bases; bases with no gene match: 2. CDR3 length: 16 amino acids.

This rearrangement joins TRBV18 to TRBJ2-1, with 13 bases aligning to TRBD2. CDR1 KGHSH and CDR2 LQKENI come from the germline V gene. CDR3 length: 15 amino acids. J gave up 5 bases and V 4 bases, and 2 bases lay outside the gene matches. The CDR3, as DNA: TGTGCCAGCTCACAAGGACTAGCGGGAGACAATGAGCAGTTCTTC. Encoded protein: CASSQGLAGDNEQFF.

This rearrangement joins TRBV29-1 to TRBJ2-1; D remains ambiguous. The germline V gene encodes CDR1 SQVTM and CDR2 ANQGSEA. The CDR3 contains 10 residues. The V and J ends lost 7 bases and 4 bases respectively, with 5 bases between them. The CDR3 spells CSGGYNEQFF. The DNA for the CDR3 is TGCAGCGGAGGTTACAATGAGCAGTTCTTC.

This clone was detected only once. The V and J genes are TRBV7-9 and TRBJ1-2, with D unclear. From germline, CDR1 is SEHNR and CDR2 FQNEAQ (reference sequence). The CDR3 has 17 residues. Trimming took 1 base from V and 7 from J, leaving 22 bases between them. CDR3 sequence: CASSLGGIMLSGVGYTF. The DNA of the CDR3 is TGTGCCAGCAGCTTAGGAGGTATCATGCTGAGCGGTGTTGGCTACACCTTC.

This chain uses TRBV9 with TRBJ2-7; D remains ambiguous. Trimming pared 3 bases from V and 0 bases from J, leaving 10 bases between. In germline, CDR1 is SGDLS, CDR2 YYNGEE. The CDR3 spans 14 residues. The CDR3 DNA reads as TGTGCCAGCAGCGCGGAGCTCTACTCCTACGAGCAGTACTTC. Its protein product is CASSAELYSYEQYF. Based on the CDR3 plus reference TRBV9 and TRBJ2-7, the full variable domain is DSGVTQTPKHLITATGQRVTLRCSPRSGDLSVYWYQQSLDQGLQFLIQYYNGEERAKGNILERFSAQQFPDLHSELNLSSLELGDSALYFCASSAELYSYEQYFGPGTRLTVT.

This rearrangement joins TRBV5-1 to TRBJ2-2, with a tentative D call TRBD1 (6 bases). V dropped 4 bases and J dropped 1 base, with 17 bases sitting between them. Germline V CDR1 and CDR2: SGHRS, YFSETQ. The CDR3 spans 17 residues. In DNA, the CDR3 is TGCGCCAGCAGCCTTTTAGGAGTAGGGGGGAACACCGGGGAGCTGTTTTTT. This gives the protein CASSLLGVGGNTGELFF.

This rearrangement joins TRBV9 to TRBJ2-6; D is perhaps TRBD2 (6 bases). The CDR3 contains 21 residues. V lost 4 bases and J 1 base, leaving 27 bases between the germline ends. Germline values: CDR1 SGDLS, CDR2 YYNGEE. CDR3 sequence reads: CASSPQIGGAGFLSGANVLTF. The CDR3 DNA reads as TGTGCCAGCAGCCCCCAAATCGGAGGGGCAGGGTTTCTATCTGGGGCCAACGTCCTGACTTTC.

CDR3 bases: TGTGCCAGCACCGACCTGGGCGAGAAGTACTATGGCTACACCTTC. This sequence encodes CASTDLGEKYYGYTF. J is TRBJ1-2 and V is TRBV6-6; no clear D gene. Trimming pared 7 bases from V and 3 bases from J, leaving 18 bases between. The CDR3 has 15 amino acids. Germline V gene data show CDR1 as MNHNY and CDR2 as SVGAGI (reference sequence).

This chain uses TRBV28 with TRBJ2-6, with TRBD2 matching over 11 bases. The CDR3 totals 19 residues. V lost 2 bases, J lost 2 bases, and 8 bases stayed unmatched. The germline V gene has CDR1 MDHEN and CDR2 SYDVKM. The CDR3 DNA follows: TGTGCCAGCAGTTTACGAACTAGCGGGAGATCCCCTGGGGCCAACGTCCTGACTTTC. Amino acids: CASSLRTSGRSPGANVLTF.

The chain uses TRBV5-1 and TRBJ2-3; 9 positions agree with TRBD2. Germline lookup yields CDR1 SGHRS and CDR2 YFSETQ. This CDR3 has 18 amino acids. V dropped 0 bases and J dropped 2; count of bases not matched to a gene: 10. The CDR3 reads CASSLVPGTSFLTDTQYF. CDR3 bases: TGCGCCAGCAGCTTGGTTCCGGGGACTAGCTTCCTCACAGATACGCAGTATTTT.

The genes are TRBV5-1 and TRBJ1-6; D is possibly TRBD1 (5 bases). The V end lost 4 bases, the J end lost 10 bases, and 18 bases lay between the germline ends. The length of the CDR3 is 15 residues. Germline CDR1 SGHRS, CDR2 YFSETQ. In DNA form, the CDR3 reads TGCGCCAGCAGCATCAGAAGGGGAGGTGAATCACCCCTCCACTTT. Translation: CASSIRRGGESPLHF. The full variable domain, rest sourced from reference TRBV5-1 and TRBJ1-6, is KAGVTQTPRYLIKTRGQQVTLSCSPISGHRSVSWYQQTPGQGLQFLFEYFSETQRNKGNFPGRFSGRQFSNSRSEMNVSTLELGDSALYLCASSIRRGGESPLHFGNGTRLTVT.

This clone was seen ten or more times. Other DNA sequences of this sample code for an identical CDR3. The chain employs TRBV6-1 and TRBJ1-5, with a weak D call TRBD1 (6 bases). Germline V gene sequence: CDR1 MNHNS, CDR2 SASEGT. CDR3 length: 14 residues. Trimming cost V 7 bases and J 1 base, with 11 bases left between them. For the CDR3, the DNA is TGTGCCAGCAATCCGACAGGAAGCAATCAGCCCCAGCATTTT. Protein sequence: CASNPTGSNQPQHF.